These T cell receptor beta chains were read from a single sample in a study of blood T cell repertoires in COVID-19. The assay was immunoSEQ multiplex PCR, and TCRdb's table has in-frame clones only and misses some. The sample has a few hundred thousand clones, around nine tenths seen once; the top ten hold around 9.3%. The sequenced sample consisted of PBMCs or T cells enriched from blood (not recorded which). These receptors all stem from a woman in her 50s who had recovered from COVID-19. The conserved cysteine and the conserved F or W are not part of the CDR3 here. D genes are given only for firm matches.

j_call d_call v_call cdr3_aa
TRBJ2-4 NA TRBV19 ASSIGGQKNIQY
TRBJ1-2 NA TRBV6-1 ASSEGARGSYGYT
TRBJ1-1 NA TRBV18 ASSPRLVIGERNTEAF
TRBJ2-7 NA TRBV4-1 ASSQVVRGSSYEQY
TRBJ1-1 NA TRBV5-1 ASSGDTGEAF
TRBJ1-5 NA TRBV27 ASSLGASNQPQH
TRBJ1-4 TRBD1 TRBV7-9 ASSRGTDFNEKLF
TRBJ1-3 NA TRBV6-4 ASREQGSGNTIY
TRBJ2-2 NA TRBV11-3 ASSPTTGTGELF
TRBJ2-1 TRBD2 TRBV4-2 ASSQVVGLATYNEQF
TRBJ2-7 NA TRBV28 ASSPPAGALEQY
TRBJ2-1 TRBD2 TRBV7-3 ASSPKFGLAGNNEQF
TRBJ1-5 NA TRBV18 ASSSDSGNQPQH
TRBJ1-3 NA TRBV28 ASSTAGNTIY
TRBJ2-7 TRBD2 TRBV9 ASSPGTSGGYEQY
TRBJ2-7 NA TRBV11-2 ASSARGYEQY
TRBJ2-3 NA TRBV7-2 ASRAAGTPTDTQY
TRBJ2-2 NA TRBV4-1 ASSQGSTGELF
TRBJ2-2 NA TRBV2 ASSEGGPGTGELF
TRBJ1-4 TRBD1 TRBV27 ASSLTTGSKEKLF
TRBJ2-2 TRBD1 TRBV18 ASSPQGAATGELF
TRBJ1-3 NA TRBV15 ATSRDRQAGNTIY
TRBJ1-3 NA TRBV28 ASSLGGSGNTIY
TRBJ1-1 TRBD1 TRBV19 ASSSDRGRISSMNTEAF
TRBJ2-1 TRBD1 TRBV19 ASTPGTGGTNEQF
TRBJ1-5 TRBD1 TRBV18 ASSPPGGTGAQPQH
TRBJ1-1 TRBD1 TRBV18 ASSPGGPTEAF
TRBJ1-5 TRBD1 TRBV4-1 ASSHRIDRGASNQPQH
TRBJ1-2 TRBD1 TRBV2 ASNDRTGGYGYT
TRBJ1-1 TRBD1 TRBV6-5 ASRLPGTANTEAF
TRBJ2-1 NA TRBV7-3 ASSLPGLSNEQF
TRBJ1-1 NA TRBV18 ASSTAGQNTEAF
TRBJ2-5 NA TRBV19 ASSSIGLGGETQY
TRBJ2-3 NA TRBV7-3 ASSLMTGDTQY
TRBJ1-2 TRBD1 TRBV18 ASSLTGTGGQLNYGYT
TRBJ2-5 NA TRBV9 ASSVGEFDLETQY
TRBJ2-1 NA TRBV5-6 ASSLVLEQF
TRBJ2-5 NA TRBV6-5 ASRRGGQETQY
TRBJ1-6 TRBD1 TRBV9 ASSVEFDRGSSPLH
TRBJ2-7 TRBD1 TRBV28 ATAGQGIYEQY